This entry describes one T cell receptor beta chain. This clone's antigen is unknown. It has no much larger one-base neighbor in the sample; base qualities were not kept. Library preparation was by PCR. DNA from cultured CD4+ T cells was subjected to TCR sequencing with the Oncomine TCR Beta short-read assay at the Johns Hopkins FTIC core. The QIAamp micro DNA kit was used to extract genomic DNA from the cultured CD4+ T cells. Oncomine TCR Beta libraries from cultured CD4+ T cells were pooled using unique dual indexes and sequenced on an Illumina iSeq 100. Under the source paper's analysis protocol: Non-productive sequences were removed, and CDR3s not starting with C, not ending with F or W, or shorter than 7 amino acids were discarded. The MANAFEST web application was used to identify antigen-specific clonotypes by comparing peptide-stimulated wells against reference wells and other culture wells. For a clone to be called positive, the clone needed an FDR below 0.05, an odds ratio above 5, and a productive frequency above 0.1% in at least two of three replicate wells. Cross-reactive clonotypes were defined as significantly expanded in both SARS-CoV-2 spike wells and at least one common cold coronavirus spike condition. Using R version 3.6.1, CDR3 homology was evaluated through Levenshtein distances (stringdist) along with unrooted phylogenetic trees (ape). The raw public reads went through TCRdb reprocessing: fastp at Q25, MiXCR clone calling, in-frame beta chains kept. Each CDR3 protein gets just one entry, which takes the most common genes and DNA from the rows behind it. The V and J calls reflect TCRdb's pipeline rather than the authors' work. In this sample the table shows over 5,500 distinct CDR3 sequences, approximately 51% of which occur a single time. Roughly 35% of the sample is held by the ten biggest clonotypes.

What this sample's treatment or condition label stands for: roughly 10-day PBMC culture with coronavirus spike peptide pools or control peptides (ViraFEST assay). The ViraFEST assay was used in the study, in which antigen-specific T cells were expanded with peptide pools and expanded clonotypes were subsequently identified by TCR sequencing. The positive SARS-CoV-2 PCR tests of the convalescent patients were dated from March to December 2020, before the Alpha, Beta and Delta variants emerged in the United States. Under 2.5 million PBMCs per well were cultured in IMDM with approximately 5.5% human AB serum and 9 to 10 IU/ml IL-2, plus 10 ug/ml peptide pools. Half of the culture medium was replaced with fresh IL-2-containing medium on days 3 and 7. Once the cells had been in culture for about 10 days, the EasySep CD4+ T cell isolation kit was used to isolate CD4+ T cells by negative selection. PBMCs were separated from whole blood using Ficoll-Paque Plus gradient centrifugation and then either used fresh or cryopreserved at -140C. Culture conditions were generally each tested in triplicate wells.

This sample is drawn from a study of vaccination and CD4 T cells after COVID-19 (dated by TCRdb to 2022 to 2024). Some background on the complete study: Convalescent patients had a positive SARS-CoV-2 result on nasal swab PCR, and of these patients, nine had mild disease and one had severe disease. The convalescent cohort included six males and four females, with two Hispanic individuals, seven Caucasians, two Asians and one multiracial person. Participants received two doses of either the Pfizer-BioNTech BNT162b2 vaccine (n=8) or the Moderna mRNA-1273 vaccine (n=2). Post-COVID blood samples from convalescent patients were collected a median of roughly 100 days after diagnosis, with a range of roughly 30 to 170 days. Post-vaccine blood samples were collected a median of approximately 77 days after the second vaccine dose, ranging from about 13 to 241 days. Culture stimuli were overlapping spike peptide pools from SARS-CoV-2 and from the common cold coronaviruses HCoV-NL63, HCoV-OC43 and HCoV-229E. In control cultures, a CEFX viral epitope pool was used as positive control, an HIV-1 Nef peptide pool was used as negative control, or no peptide was added. In roughly eleven COVID-19 convalescent patients and several infection-naive healthy vaccine recipients, the spike-specific CD4+ TCR repertoire before mRNA vaccination was compared with the repertoire after mRNA vaccination.

A distance of 17 bases separates the germline ends of V and J, which lose 4 bases and 7 bases respectively. CDR1 and CDR2 are read off the germline V gene as SGHVS and FQNEAQ. The CDR3 has 15 amino acids, counting the end cysteine and phenylalanine. Left in the record is the CDR3 DNA by itself, 45 bases read in frame from the first base. Findings and caveats that apply to the study as a whole: Among the post-vaccine SARS-CoV-2-reactive clones in convalescent patients, a median approximately 90% showed up only after vaccination, which suggests vaccine-specific priming. An increase in the median number of SARS-CoV-2-reactive clonotypes from approximately 21 after infection to some 40 after vaccination was observed, but the change was not found to be significant. Relatively few convalescent patients were included in the study, and early timepoints after natural infection were not analyzed. Nearly all vaccine-specific clones in convalescent patients (304 of 307) were mono-reactive for SARS-CoV-2 spike rather than cross-reactive with common cold coronaviruses.

Sequencing input: CD4+ T cells from blood, cultured in vitro. The chain joins TRBV7-8 to TRBJ2-1; the D element might be TRBD1 or TRBD2, as each aligns at 5 bases. The receptor's source is a human donor who had recovered from COVID-19. The CDR3 amino acid sequence is: CASSSRDLKVNEQFF. The DNA sequence is TGTGCCAGCAGCTCCCGGGACCTCAAGGTAAATGAGCAGTTCTTC.